Here is one TCR beta chain with its context. The antigen is unknown. Healthy donors of bone marrow made up the group. The CDR3 is 15 amino acids. CDR1 is LNHDA and CDR2 is SQIVND in the germline V gene (reference sequence). The V end lost 3 bases, the J end lost 6 bases, and 15 bases lay between the germline ends. The data were taken from a study of cytomegalovirus exposure and HLA in healthy donors. PCR was performed using 60 Vbeta and 13 Jbeta primers. Assay: immunoSEQ multiplex PCR; the TCRdb copy retains only in-frame clones and omits some. The sample carries under 200,000 clones, 70% to 90% recorded once. Notes on the study in general: Productive status was seen about 87% or about 30% of the time for most TCR beta V segments in an earlier analysis. Relative to the approximately 680-donor mean, N-insertions were reportedly fewer in an Asian-associated ancestry cluster in a later analysis. Analysis was carried out at a later point, and it linked a missense DCLRE1C variant to TCR beta V- and J-gene trimming.

The clonotype comes from a woman in her late teens or twenties in good health and CMV-seronegative. V gene TRBV19 combines with J gene TRBJ2-1; D possibly corresponds to TRBD1 (6 bases). Sequencing used PBMCs. DNA of the CDR3: TGTGCCAGTAGTATTCGTGGGGGCTGGGGCAATGAGCAGTTCTTC. Its protein is CASSIRGGWGNEQFF.